This T cell receptor (beta chain) was identified in a study of blood T cell repertoires in COVID-19. Looking at the study overall: PBMCs, B-cell-depleted T cells, or T cells were the source of the cDNA or gDNA that made up the material.

Study processing details: Reference gene primer amplification yielded estimated nucleated cell counts. TCRdb's copy holds only in-frame clones and misses some; the assay was immunoSEQ multiplex PCR. Clone size and V and J calls were adopted from that table, with D and trimming inferred from the DNA. The table records roughly 93,000 clones, around 87% of them present only once. The length of the CDR3 is 12 residues. Germline lookup yields CDR1 GTSNPN and CDR2 SVGIG (reference sequence). V lost 7 bases to trimming and J lost 3 bases; unmatched junction nucleotides: 6. The specimen sequenced was peripheral blood. This clonotype was sampled from a human donor in a cohort sampled during active COVID-19. The V gene is TRBV30, the J gene TRBJ2-7; 7 bases are a match to TRBD2. CDR3 in DNA: TGTGCCTTTCAGACTAGCAGCTACGAGCAGTACTTC. Its protein product is CAFQTSSYEQYF.